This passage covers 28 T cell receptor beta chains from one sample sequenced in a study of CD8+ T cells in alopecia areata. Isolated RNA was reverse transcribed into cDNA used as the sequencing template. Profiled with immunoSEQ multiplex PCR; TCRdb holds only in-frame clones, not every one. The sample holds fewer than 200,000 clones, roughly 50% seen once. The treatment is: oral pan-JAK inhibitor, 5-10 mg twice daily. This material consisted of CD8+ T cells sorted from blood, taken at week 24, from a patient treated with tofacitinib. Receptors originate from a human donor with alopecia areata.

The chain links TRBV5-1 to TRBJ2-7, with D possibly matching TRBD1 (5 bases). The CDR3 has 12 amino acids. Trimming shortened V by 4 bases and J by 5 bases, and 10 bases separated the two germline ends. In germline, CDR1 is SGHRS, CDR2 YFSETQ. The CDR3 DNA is TGCGCCAGCAGCCCAGCCAGGGACGAGCAGTACTTC. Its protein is CASSPARDEQYF. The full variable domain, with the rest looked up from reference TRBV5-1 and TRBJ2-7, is KAGVTQTPRYLIKTRGQQVTLSCSPISGHRSVSWYQQTPGQGLQFLFEYFSETQRNKGNFPGRFSGRQFSNSRSEMNVSTLELGDSALYLCASSPARDEQYFGPGTRLTVT.

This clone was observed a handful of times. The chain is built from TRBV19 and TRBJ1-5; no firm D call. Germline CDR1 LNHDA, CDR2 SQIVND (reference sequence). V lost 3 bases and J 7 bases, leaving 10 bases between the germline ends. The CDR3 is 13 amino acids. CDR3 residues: CASSIYAKQPQHF. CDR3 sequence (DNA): TGTGCCAGTAGTATCTACGCTAAACAGCCCCAGCATTTT.

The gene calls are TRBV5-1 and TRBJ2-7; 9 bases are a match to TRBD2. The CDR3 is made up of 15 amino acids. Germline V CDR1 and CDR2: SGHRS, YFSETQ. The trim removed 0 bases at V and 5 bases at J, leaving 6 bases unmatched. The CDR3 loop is CASSLESSGVHEQYF. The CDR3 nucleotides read TGCGCCAGCAGCTTGGAGTCTAGCGGGGTCCACGAGCAGTACTTC.

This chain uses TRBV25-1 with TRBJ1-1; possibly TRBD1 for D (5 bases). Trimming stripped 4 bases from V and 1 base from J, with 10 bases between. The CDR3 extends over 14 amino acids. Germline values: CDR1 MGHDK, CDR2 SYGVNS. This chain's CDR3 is CASSVGRRNTEAFF. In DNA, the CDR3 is TGTGCCAGCAGTGTGGGACGAAGGAACACTGAAGCTTTCTTT.

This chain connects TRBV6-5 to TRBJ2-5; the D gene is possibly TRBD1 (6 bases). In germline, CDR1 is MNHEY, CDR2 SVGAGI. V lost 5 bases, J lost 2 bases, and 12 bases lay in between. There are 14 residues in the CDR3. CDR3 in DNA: TGTGCCAGCAGTCACAGGGTTCAACAAGAGACCCAGTACTTC. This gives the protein CASSHRVQQETQYF.

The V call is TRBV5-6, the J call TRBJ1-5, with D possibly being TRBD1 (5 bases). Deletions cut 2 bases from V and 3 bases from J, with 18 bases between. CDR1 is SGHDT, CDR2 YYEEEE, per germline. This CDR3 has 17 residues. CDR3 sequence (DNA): TGTGCCAGCAGCTTAAGATCAGCCACGGGACCCAATCAGCCCCAGCATTTT. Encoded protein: CASSLRSATGPNQPQHF.

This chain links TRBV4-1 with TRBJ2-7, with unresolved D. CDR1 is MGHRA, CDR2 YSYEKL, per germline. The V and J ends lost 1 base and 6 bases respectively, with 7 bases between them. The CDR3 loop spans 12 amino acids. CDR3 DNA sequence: TGCGCCAGCAGCCAAGGGCAGTTCGAGCAGTACTTC. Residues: CASSQGQFEQYF.

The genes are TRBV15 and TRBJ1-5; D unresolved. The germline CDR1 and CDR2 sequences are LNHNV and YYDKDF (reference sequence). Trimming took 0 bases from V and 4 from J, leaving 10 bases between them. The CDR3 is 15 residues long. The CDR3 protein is CATSRDLSGNQPQHF. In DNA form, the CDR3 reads TGTGCCACCAGCAGAGATCTTTCGGGGAATCAGCCCCAGCATTTT.

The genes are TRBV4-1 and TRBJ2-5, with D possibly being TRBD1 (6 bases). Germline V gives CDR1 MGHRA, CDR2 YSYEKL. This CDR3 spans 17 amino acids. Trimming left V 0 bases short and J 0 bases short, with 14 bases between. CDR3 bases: TGCGCCAGCAGCCAAGACCTCCGGGACAACTACCAAGAGACCCAGTACTTC. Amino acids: CASSQDLRDNYQETQYF.

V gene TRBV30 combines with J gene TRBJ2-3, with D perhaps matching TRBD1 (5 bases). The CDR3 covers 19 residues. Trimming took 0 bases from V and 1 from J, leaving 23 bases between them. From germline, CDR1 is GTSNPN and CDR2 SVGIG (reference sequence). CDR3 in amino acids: CAWSVLGWIKGNRTDTQYF. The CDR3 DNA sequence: TGTGCCTGGAGTGTTTTAGGCTGGATAAAGGGGAATCGCACAGATACGCAGTATTTT.

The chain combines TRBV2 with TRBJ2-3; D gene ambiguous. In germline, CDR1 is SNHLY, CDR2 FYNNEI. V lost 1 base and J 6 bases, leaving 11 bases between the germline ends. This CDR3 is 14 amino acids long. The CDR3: CASSEGIAADTQYF. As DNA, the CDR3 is TGTGCCAGCAGTGAAGGCATAGCAGCCGATACGCAGTATTTT.

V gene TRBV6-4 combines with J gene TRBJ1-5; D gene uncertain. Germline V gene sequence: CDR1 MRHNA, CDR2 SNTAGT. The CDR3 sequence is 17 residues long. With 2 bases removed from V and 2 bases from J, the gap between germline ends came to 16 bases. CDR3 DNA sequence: TGTGCCAGCAGTGACCTCAACAGAGGACGGGGCAATCAGCCCCAGCATTTT. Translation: CASSDLNRGRGNQPQHF.

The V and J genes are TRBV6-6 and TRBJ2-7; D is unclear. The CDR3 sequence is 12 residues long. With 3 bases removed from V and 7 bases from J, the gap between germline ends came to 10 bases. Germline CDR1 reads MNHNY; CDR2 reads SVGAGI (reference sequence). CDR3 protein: CASSYPDSEQYF. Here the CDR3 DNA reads TGTGCCAGCAGTTATCCTGACTCAGAGCAGTACTTC.

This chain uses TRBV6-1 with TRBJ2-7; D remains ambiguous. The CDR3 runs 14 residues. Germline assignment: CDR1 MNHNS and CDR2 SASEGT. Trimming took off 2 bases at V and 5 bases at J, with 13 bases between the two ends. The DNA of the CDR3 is TGTGCCAGCAGTGAATTACCGCGGTGGAACGAGCAGTACTTC. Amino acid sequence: CASSELPRWNEQYF.

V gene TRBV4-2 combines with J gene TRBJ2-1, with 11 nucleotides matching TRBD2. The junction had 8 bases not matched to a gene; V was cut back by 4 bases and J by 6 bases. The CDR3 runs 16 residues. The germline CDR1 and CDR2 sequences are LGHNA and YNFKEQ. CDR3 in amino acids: CASSPGGTSGPNEQFF. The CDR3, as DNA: TGTGCCAGCAGCCCCGGTGGGACTAGCGGCCCCAATGAGCAGTTCTTC.

The CDR3 protein is CASSEPGSGTEAFF. For the CDR3, the DNA is TGTGCCAGCAGTGAGCCAGGCTCGGGCACTGAAGCTTTCTTT. The chain has TRBV2 and TRBJ1-1; D is undetermined. CDR1 and CDR2 from the germline V gene are SNHLY and FYNNEI. V lost 3 bases to trimming and J lost 4 bases, with 12 bases between them. This CDR3 is built from 14 residues.

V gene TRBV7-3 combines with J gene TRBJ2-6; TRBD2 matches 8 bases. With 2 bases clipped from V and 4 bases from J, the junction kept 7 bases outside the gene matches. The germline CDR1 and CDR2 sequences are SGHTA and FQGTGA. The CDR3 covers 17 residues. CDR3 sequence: CASSLGAGEPGANVLTF. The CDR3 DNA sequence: TGTGCCAGCAGCTTAGGAGCGGGGGAACCCGGGGCCAACGTCCTGACTTTC. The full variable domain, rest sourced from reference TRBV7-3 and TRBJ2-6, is GAGVSQTPSNKVTEKGKYVELRCDPISGHTALYWYRQSLGQGPEFLIYFQGTGAADDSGLPNDRFFAVRPEGSVSTLKIQRTERGDSAVYLCASSLGAGEPGANVLTFGAGSRLTVL.

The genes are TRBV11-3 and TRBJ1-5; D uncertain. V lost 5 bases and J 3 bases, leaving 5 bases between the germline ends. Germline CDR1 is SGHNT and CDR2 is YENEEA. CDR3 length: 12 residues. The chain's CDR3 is CASSMDNQPQHF. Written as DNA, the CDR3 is TGTGCCAGCAGCATGGACAATCAGCCCCAGCATTTT. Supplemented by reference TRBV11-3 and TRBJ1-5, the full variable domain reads EAGVVQSPRYKIIEKKQPVAFWCNPISGHNTLYWYLQNLGQGPELLIRYENEEAVDDSQLPKDRFSAERLKGVDSTLKIQPAELGDSAVYLCASSMDNQPQHFGDGTRLSIL.

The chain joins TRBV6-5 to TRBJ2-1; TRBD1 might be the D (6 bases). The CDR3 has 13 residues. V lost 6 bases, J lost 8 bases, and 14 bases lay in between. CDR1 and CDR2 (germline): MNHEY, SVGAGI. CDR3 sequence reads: CASRWTAEDEQFF. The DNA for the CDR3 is TGTGCCAGCAGATGGACAGCCGAGGATGAGCAGTTCTTC.

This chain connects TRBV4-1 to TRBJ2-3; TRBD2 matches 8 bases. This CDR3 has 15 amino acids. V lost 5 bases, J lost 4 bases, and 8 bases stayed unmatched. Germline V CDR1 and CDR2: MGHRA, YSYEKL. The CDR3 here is CASSSRAGDSDTQYF. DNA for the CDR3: TGCGCCAGCAGCTCGAGAGCGGGGGATTCAGATACGCAGTATTTT.

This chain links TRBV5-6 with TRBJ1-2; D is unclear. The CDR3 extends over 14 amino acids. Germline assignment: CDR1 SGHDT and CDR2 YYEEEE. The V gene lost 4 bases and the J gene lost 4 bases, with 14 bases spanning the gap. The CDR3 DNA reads TGTGCCAGCAGCCTAGGACGAGGACTCTATGGCTACACCTTC. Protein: CASSLGRGLYGYTF.

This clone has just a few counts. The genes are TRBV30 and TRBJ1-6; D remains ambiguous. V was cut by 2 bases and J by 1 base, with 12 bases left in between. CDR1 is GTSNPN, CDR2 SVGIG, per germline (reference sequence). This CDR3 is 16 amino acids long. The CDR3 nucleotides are TGTGCCTGGAGTACGGCCTTAGGGTCCTATAATTCACCCCTCCACTTT. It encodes CAWSTALGSYNSPLHF.

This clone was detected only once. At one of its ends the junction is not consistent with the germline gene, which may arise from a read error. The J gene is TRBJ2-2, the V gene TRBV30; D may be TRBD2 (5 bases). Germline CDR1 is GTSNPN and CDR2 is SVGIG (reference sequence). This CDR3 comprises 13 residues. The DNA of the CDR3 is TGTGCCTGGAGTGTAATAGGGCCCGGGGAGCAGTTTTTT. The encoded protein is CAWSVIGPGEQFF.

CDR3 nucleotides: TGTGCAAGTCGCCCAACACAGGTGCAAAACTCCTACAATGAGCAGTTCTTC. Protein: CASRPTQVQNSYNEQFF. J is TRBJ2-1 and V is TRBV12-2; TRBD1 reflects the table's D call only, with no check against the DNA. TRBV12-2 is a pseudogene. This CDR3 contains 17 residues.

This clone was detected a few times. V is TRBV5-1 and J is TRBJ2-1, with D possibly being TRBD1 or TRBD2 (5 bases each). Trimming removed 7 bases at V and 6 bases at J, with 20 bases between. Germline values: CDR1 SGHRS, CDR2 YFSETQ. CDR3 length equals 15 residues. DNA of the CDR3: TGCGCCAGCTGCCCCCGCCCCCAGGGAGCCAATGAGCAGTTCTTC. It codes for CASCPRPQGANEQFF.

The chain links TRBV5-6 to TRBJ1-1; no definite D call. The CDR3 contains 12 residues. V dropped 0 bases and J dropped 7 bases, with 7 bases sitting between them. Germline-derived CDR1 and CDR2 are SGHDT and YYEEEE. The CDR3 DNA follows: TGTGCCAGCAGCTTGGGGGTCCTTGAAGCTTTCTTT. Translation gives CASSLGVLEAFF.

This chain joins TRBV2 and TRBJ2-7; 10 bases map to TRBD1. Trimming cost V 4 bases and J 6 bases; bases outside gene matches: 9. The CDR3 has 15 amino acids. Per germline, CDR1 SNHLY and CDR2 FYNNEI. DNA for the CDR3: TGTGCCAGCAGTGGTAGGGACAGGGGAGTCTTCGAGCAGTACTTC. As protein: CASSGRDRGVFEQYF.

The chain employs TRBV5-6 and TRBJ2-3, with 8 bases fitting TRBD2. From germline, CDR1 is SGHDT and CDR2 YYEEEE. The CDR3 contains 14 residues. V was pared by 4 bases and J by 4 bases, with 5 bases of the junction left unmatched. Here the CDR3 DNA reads TGTGCCAGCAGCCACGGGGGGGCCTCAGATACGCAGTATTTT. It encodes CASSHGGASDTQYF. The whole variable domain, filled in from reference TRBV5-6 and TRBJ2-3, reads DAGVTQSPTHLIKTRGQQVTLRCSPKSGHDTVSWYQQALGQGPQFIFQYYEEEERQRGNFPDRFSGHQFPNYSSELNVNALLLGDSALYLCASSHGGASDTQYFGPGTRLTVL.